The present TCR beta chain was sequenced within a study of T-cell reconstitution after alpha-beta-depleted transplantation in children. The study's findings and limits: Several hundred expanded graft clones reportedly supplied alpha-beta T cells about two months after transplant.

Unique molecular identifiers tagged the TCRbeta library. TCRdb independently ran MiXCR on the PCR reads; one entry per CDR3 protein. The data contain approximately 1,000,000 distinct CDR3 sequences, about 29% of them singletons. On this clonotype itself: Its target is unknown.

This specimen was PBMCs, mostly from graft donor cells, taken 360 days after TCRalphabeta/CD19-depleted stem cell transplant. The receptor was derived from a boy under two years old who had a stem cell transplant for SCID, so the T cells may come from the graft donor.

CDR3 amino acids: CASSPMGQPYEQYF. CDR3 nucleotide sequence: TGTGCCAGCAGTCCGATGGGACAGCCCTACGAGCAGTACTTC. The chain uses TRBV12-3 or TRBV12-4 and TRBJ2-7; the match to TRBD1 covers 7 bases. With 5 bases clipped from V and 2 bases from J, the junction kept 6 bases outside the gene matches. This CDR3 has 14 residues.